One and the same sample provided the 23 T cell receptor beta chains below, sequenced in a study of blood T cell repertoires in COVID-19. Profiling relied on immunoSEQ multiplex PCR, and the TCRdb table lists in-frame clones only, not all of them. The sample has under 90,000 clones, around three quarters seen once. The sample consisted of peripheral blood. These TCRs come from a man aged 45-65 years with active or convalescent COVID-19.

The CDR3 region is CASSLSYGGGTGELFF. The CDR3 region has the DNA TGTGCCAGCAGTTTATCATACGGGGGGGGCACCGGGGAGCTGTTTTTT. The J gene is TRBJ2-2, the V gene TRBV27; the match to TRBD2 covers 8 bases. The CDR3 contains 16 residues. CDR1 is MNHEY and CDR2 is SMNVEV in the germline V gene (reference sequence). V dropped 0 bases and J dropped 4; count of bases not matched to a gene: 4.

The chain recombines TRBV5-1 with TRBJ2-1; D is perhaps TRBD2 (5 bases). From germline, CDR1 is SGHRS and CDR2 YFSETQ. This CDR3 contains 13 residues. The V and J ends lost 1 base and 8 bases respectively, with 10 bases between them. CDR3 bases: TGCGCCAGCAGCTTGCCGCCTAGCTATGAGCAGTTCTTC. This sequence encodes CASSLPPSYEQFF. Full variable domain (missing parts from reference TRBV5-1 and TRBJ2-1): KAGVTQTPRYLIKTRGQQVTLSCSPISGHRSVSWYQQTPGQGLQFLFEYFSETQRNKGNFPGRFSGRQFSNSRSEMNVSTLELGDSALYLCASSLPPSYEQFFGPGTRLTVL.

This clone has ten or more counts. CDR3 nucleotides: TGTGCCAGCAGTAGCTCAGGGAATGAAAAACTGTTTTTT. This translates into CASSSSGNEKLFF. The J gene is TRBJ1-4, the V gene TRBV5-4; a possible D gene is TRBD1 (5 bases). CDR3 size: 13 residues. V was trimmed by 5 bases and J by 5 bases, leaving 10 bases between them. Looked up from germline, CDR1 is SGHNT and CDR2 is YYREEE (reference sequence).

The rearrangement joins TRBV3-1 (or the pseudogene TRBV3-2) to TRBJ1-2; a weak D match, TRBD1 (6 bases). V lost 3 bases and J 2 bases, leaving 10 bases between the germline ends. The germline V gene encodes CDR1 LGHDT and CDR2 YNNKEL (reference sequence). This CDR3 comprises 14 residues. CDR3 protein: CASSQGARNYGYTF. The CDR3 bases are TGTGCCAGCAGCCAGGGGGCAAGGAACTATGGCTACACCTTC.

Comments on this clone: Here the CDR3 omits its conserved ending phenylalanine or tryptophan, so a read error is the likely source. The DNA is left out, because the CDR3 cannot be placed on it with certainty; the CDR3 is given as TCRdb lists it. This sequence joins TRBV6-4 and TRBJ1-1. The length of the CDR3 is 13 amino acids, counting both ends. The V gene's germline CDR1 is MRHNA and CDR2 SNTAGT. CDR3 sequence: CASILRGEPGESV.

This chain uses TRBV29-1 with TRBJ2-3, with 8 nucleotides matching TRBD1. This CDR3 has 19 amino acids. Trimming took 4 bases from V and 2 from J; bases not matched to a gene: 20. Germline lookup yields CDR1 SQVTM and CDR2 ANQGSEA. The CDR3 protein is CSVGPSGTGYERDTDTQYF. CDR3 DNA sequence: TGCAGCGTTGGGCCTTCCGGGACAGGATATGAGAGGGACACAGATACGCAGTATTTT.

This chain uses TRBV5-6 with TRBJ2-5; 9 positions match TRBD2. Germline CDR1 SGHDT, CDR2 YYEEEE. Germline trimming cut 5 bases from V and 5 bases from J; bases unmatched to any gene: 16. The CDR3 is made up of 17 amino acids. The DNA of the CDR3 is TGTGCCAGCAGTTGGGTTGGCGAGCGGGGGGCCGGTGAGACCCAGTACTTC. Translation gives CASSWVGERGAGETQYF.

The chain employs TRBV19 and TRBJ2-7, with 7 bases that match TRBD1. Per germline, CDR1 LNHDA and CDR2 SQIVND (reference sequence). Trimming took 4 bases from V and 2 from J; bases not matched to a gene: 5. This CDR3 is built from 14 residues. The CDR3 DNA reads TGTGCCAGTAGTAACAGACAGGGACCCTACGAGCAGTACTTC. It yields the protein CASSNRQGPYEQYF.

The CDR3 region is CASTQLAGESEQYF. The CDR3 bases are TGTGCCAGCACTCAACTAGCGGGGGAATCCGAGCAGTACTTC. The gene calls are TRBV2 and TRBJ2-7; 11 bases are a match to TRBD2. The CDR3 sequence is 14 residues long. Trimming cost V 7 bases and J 6 bases; bases outside gene matches: 8. CDR1 is SNHLY and CDR2 is FYNNEI in the germline V gene.

This chain's CDR3 is CASSAAGGVNEKLFF. CDR3 nucleotide sequence: TGTGCCAGCAGCGCAGCAGGGGGAGTTAATGAAAAACTGTTTTTT. This chain links TRBV9 with TRBJ1-4; TRBD1 matches 7 bases. This CDR3 has 15 amino acids. V gave up 3 bases and J gave up 4 bases; unmatched junction bases: 6. The germline V gene has CDR1 SGDLS and CDR2 YYNGEE.

The chain recombines TRBV5-1 with TRBJ2-7, with 7 bases that match TRBD1. Germline V CDR1 and CDR2: SGHRS, YFSETQ. The ends lost 0 bases at V and 0 bases at J; junction bases unmatched: 0. The CDR3 contains 14 residues. The CDR3 spells CASSLDRGSYEQYF. The DNA for the CDR3 is TGCGCCAGCAGCTTGGACAGGGGCTCCTACGAGCAGTACTTC.

This clone has a single count. The rearrangement links TRBV7-2 to TRBJ2-3; 9 nucleotides line up with TRBD2. Germline loops: CDR1 SGHTA, CDR2 FQGNSA. The CDR3 is 15 residues long. The V and J ends lost 3 bases and 0 bases, in that order; junction bases with no gene match: 1. CDR3 in DNA: TGTGCCAGCAGCTTGGGACTAGCAAGCACAGATACGCAGTATTTT. Encoded protein: CASSLGLASTDTQYF.

This clone was seen a handful of times. The V and J genes are TRBV19 and TRBJ1-5; weak D call: TRBD1 (5 bases). Trimming took 3 bases from V and 6 from J, leaving 12 bases between them. Germline-derived CDR1 and CDR2 are LNHDA and SQIVND (reference sequence). The CDR3 loop spans 14 amino acids. The CDR3 spells CASSMTGGSQPQHF. DNA for the CDR3: TGTGCCAGTAGTATGACGGGGGGAAGTCAGCCCCAGCATTTT.

The chain carries TRBV19 and TRBJ2-6, with D unclear. Germline CDR1 reads LNHDA; CDR2 reads SQIVND (reference sequence). CDR3 length: 15 amino acids. The V and J ends lost 3 bases and 0 bases respectively, with 6 bases between them. The CDR3 loop is CASSIRSSGANVLTF. Written as DNA, the CDR3 is TGTGCCAGTAGTATCCGTAGCTCTGGGGCCAACGTCCTGACTTTC. The whole variable domain, remainder taken from reference TRBV19 and TRBJ2-6, is DGGITQSPKYLFRKEGQNVTLSCEQNLNHDAMYWYRQDPGQGLRLIYYSQIVNDFQKGDIAEGYSVSREKKESFPLTVTSAQKNPTAFYLCASSIRSSGANVLTFGAGSRLTVL.

This chain links TRBV21-1 with TRBJ2-3; no check of the table's D call, TRBD2, against the DNA was made. TRBV21-1 is a known pseudogene. This CDR3 region has 20 residues. The CDR3: CASSIRAASGRGWSTDTQYF. CDR3 in DNA: TGTGCCAGCAGCATAAGGGCGGCTAGCGGAAGGGGCTGGAGCACAGATACGCAGTATTTT.

The V call is TRBV6-6, the J call TRBJ1-3, with TRBD1 matching 8 bases. The V gene's germline CDR1 is MNHNY and CDR2 SVGAGI (reference sequence). V gave up 0 bases and J gave up 9 bases; unmatched junction bases: 4. The CDR3 length is 14 residues. The CDR3 coding sequence is TGTGCCAGCAGTTACTCCCAGGGGGCCCTCACCATATATTTT. Translated, it gives CASSYSQGALTIYF.

The V and J genes are TRBV4-1 and TRBJ2-7, with D perhaps matching TRBD1 (6 bases). The V end was cut by 0 bases, the J end by 6 bases, with 12 bases between. This CDR3 is built from 14 residues. CDR1 is MGHRA, CDR2 YSYEKL, per germline. The CDR3 DNA reads TGCGCCAGCAGCCAAGATTCGGCAGGGGTCGAGCAGTACTTC. This gives the protein CASSQDSAGVEQYF.

The chain carries TRBV5-1 and TRBJ2-1; 9 nucleotides line up with TRBD2. J lost 4 bases, V lost 4 bases, and 9 bases had no gene match. The CDR3 loop spans 16 amino acids. Germline CDR1 is SGHRS and CDR2 is YFSETQ. Written as DNA, the CDR3 is TGCGCCAGCAGCGTGCAGTGGACTAGCGATTACAATGAGCAGTTCTTC. It translates to CASSVQWTSDYNEQFF. Full variable domain (outside the CDR3, taken from reference TRBV5-1 and TRBJ2-1): KAGVTQTPRYLIKTRGQQVTLSCSPISGHRSVSWYQQTPGQGLQFLFEYFSETQRNKGNFPGRFSGRQFSNSRSEMNVSTLELGDSALYLCASSVQWTSDYNEQFFGPGTRLTVL.

The rearrangement uses TRBV9 and TRBJ2-1; TRBD2 might be the D (6 bases). V was trimmed by 4 bases and J by 0 bases, leaving 14 bases between them. The CDR3 is 16 residues long. The germline gives CDR1 SGDLS, CDR2 YYNGEE. Here the CDR3 reads CASSPISGSSYNEQFF. In DNA, the CDR3 is TGTGCCAGCAGCCCGATTTCCGGGAGCTCCTACAATGAGCAGTTCTTC.

The gene calls are TRBV6-5 and TRBJ2-7; 8 nucleotides line up with TRBD1. CDR1 MNHEY and CDR2 SVGAGI come from the germline V gene. This CDR3 comprises 14 residues. V shed 10 bases and J 3 bases; nucleotides not matched to a gene: 11. The CDR3: CATDSQGGGYEQYF. The CDR3 nucleotides are TGTGCCACAGACTCACAGGGGGGAGGCTACGAGCAGTACTTC.

The chain couples TRBV3-1 (or the pseudogene TRBV3-2) to TRBJ2-2, with 11 nucleotides matching TRBD1. With V trimmed by 5 bases and J by 3 bases, 11 bases remained unmatched. Per germline, CDR1 LGHDT and CDR2 YNNKEL (reference sequence). This CDR3 is built from 18 residues. In nucleotides, the CDR3 is TGTGCCAGCAGCTGGCGAGCCCCGGGACAGGGGGACACCGGGGAGCTGTTTTTT. It translates to CASSWRAPGQGDTGELFF.

This clone was counted between two and nine times. The chain joins TRBV11-1 to TRBJ1-1; D is unresolved. In germline, CDR1 is SGHAT, CDR2 FQDESV (reference sequence). The V gene lost 5 bases and the J gene lost 3 bases, with 13 bases spanning the gap. The CDR3 has 14 amino acids. The CDR3 reads CASSRTPRDTEAFF. The CDR3 DNA is TGTGCCAGCAGCCGGACTCCTCGGGACACTGAAGCTTTCTTT.

The V call is TRBV24-1, the J call TRBJ2-3; D is possibly TRBD1 (5 bases). V was clipped by 3 bases and J by 5 bases, with 11 bases between them. Per germline, CDR1 KGHDR and CDR2 SFDVKD. The CDR3 loop spans 14 amino acids. The CDR3 sequence is CATSDVMQGDTQYF. In DNA, the CDR3 is TGTGCCACCAGTGATGTTATGCAGGGAGATACGCAGTATTTT.